The rows below give T cell receptor beta chains drawn from one sample of a study of early T cells in non-severe SARS-CoV-2 infection. MiXCR was run by TCRdb on the 5' RACE reads, yielding one entry per CDR3 protein. The sample holds some 38,000 distinct CDR3 sequences; about 4.5% are singletons and the top ten take around 15%. Sequences were obtained from whole blood. Every receptor here comes from an adult who was a healthcare worker with PCR-confirmed SARS-CoV-2 infection or an uninfected control (not recorded which). Each CDR3 is given with its conserved first and last residue. The order of the fields is CDR3 DNA, CDR3 protein, D gene, clone size, J gene, V gene. D genes are given only for firm matches. Clone size, where shown, is once, few, many, or a class for clones that have expanded.

TGTGCCAGCAGCCAGGGGAGAGATGAGCAGTTCTTC | CASSQGRDEQFF | . | many | TRBJ2-1 | TRBV3-1
TGCGCCAGCAGCGCAGAGGGGCGCGCAGATACGCAGTATTTT | CASSAEGRADTQYF | . | few | TRBJ2-3 | TRBV10-1
TGCGCCAGCAGCTTGGAGATCGCCTCTGGGGCCAACGTCCTGACTTTC | CASSLEIASGANVLTF | . | . | TRBJ2-6 | TRBV5-1
TGTGCCAGCGGAGACGGCTACGAGCAGTACTTC | CASGDGYEQYF | . | many | TRBJ2-7 | TRBV12-3/TRBV12-4
TGTGCCAGCAGTGAGTTCTCCGAGGCTGAAGCTTTCTTT | CASSEFSEAEAFF | . | many | TRBJ1-1 | TRBV25-1
TGTGCCAGCAGCCTTCAAAGCACCTCTGGGGCCAACGTCCTGACTTTC | CASSLQSTSGANVLTF | . | many | TRBJ2-6 | TRBV7-6
TGTGCCAGTAGTATTGCCGGGGGATTGAACACCGGGGAGCTGTTTTTT | CASSIAGGLNTGELFF | . | . | TRBJ2-2 | TRBV19
TGTGCCAGCAGCGTGCAGGGGGAGAACACTGAAGCTTTCTTT | CASSVQGENTEAFF | TRBD1 | many | TRBJ1-1 | TRBV9
TGCAGTGCAGAAAGGGGGTACACTGAAGCTTTCTTT | CSAERGYTEAFF | . | many | TRBJ1-1 | TRBV20-1
TGTGCCAGCAGTACCACTGGGGCCAACGTCCTGACTTTC | CASSTTGANVLTF | . | . | TRBJ2-6 | TRBV25-1
TGTGCCAGCAGGGTCAGGGAGGGTGAAGCTTTCTTT | CASRVREGEAFF | . | . | TRBJ1-1 | TRBV6-5
TGTGCCAGCAGTGACAGACTAGCGGGATCGTACAATGAGCAGTTCTTC | CASSDRLAGSYNEQFF | TRBD2 | . | TRBJ2-1 | TRBV6-6
TGTGCCAGCAGTTCCCGGACCGGGGGGGCCTGGAATGAGCAGTTCTTC | CASSSRTGGAWNEQFF | TRBD2 | many | TRBJ2-1 | TRBV12-3/TRBV12-4
TGCAGTGTCGGAGACAGGGCGCTCTATGGCTACACCTTC | CSVGDRALYGYTF | TRBD1 | many | TRBJ1-2 | TRBV20-1
TGCAGTGCTCTGGGCTTAGGATTCCGGCGGGGGGGCCTGGAGACCCAGTACTTC | CSALGLGFRRGGLETQYF | TRBD2 | many | TRBJ2-5 | TRBV20-1
TGCAGCCCACCGGGACAGAGTTTCTACGAGCAGTACTTC | CSPPGQSFYEQYF | TRBD1 | many | TRBJ2-7 | TRBV29-1
TGTGCCAGCAGCTGGCCGGGACAGGGAGGGGAGCAGTACTTC | CASSWPGQGGEQYF | TRBD1 | many | TRBJ2-7 | TRBV7-2
TGTGCCAGCACCAAGGGGTCCTCCTACGAGCAGTACTTC | CASTKGSSYEQYF | . | many | TRBJ2-7 | TRBV12-3/TRBV12-4
TGTGCCTGGGGGCAGCTCATGAACACTGAAGCTTTCTTT | CAWGQLMNTEAFF | . | many | TRBJ1-1 | TRBV30
TGTGCCAGCAGCTTGCGGGGGTCAACCTACGAGCAGTACTTC | CASSLRGSTYEQYF | TRBD2 | few | TRBJ2-7 | TRBV11-2
TGCGCCAGCAGCTTGGTAGCAACCTCTGGAAACACCATATATTTT | CASSLVATSGNTIYF | . | . | TRBJ1-3 | TRBV5-1
TGCGCCAGCAGCTCGGAGATCACAGATACGCAGTATTTT | CASSSEITDTQYF | . | . | TRBJ2-3 | TRBV5-1
TGCGCCAGCAGCCAAGATCGAAGGGACAGCTACAATGAGCAGTTCTTC | CASSQDRRDSYNEQFF | TRBD1 | many | TRBJ2-1 | TRBV4-1
TGCGCCAGCAGCTCTACTAGCGGGGTACAAGAGACCCAGTACTTC | CASSSTSGVQETQYF | TRBD2 | many | TRBJ2-5 | TRBV5-1
TGCAGAAGGGGCTCAAAAAACATTCAGTACTTC | CRRGSKNIQYF | . | . | TRBJ2-4 | TRBV20-1
TGTGCCAGCAGTTCAGACTTCAGTAAGCCCGGGGAGCTGTTTTTT | CASSSDFSKPGELFF | . | many | TRBJ2-2 | TRBV6-6
TGTGCCAGCAGCCCCCAGCGGGGAATTGGCTACACCTTC | CASSPQRGIGYTF | . | many | TRBJ1-2 | TRBV7-8